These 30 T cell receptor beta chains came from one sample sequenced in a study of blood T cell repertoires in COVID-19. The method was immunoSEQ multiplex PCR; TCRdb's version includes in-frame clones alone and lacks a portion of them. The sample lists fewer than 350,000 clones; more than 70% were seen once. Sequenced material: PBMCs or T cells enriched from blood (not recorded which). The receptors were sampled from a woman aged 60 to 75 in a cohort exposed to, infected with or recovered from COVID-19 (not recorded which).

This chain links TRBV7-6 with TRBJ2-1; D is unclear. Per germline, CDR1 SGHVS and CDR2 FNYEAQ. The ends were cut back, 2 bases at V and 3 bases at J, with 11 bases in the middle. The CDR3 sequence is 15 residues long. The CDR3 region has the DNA TGTGCCAGCAGCTTACAACCATCAGGCTACAATGAGCAGTTCTTC. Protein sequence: CASSLQPSGYNEQFF.

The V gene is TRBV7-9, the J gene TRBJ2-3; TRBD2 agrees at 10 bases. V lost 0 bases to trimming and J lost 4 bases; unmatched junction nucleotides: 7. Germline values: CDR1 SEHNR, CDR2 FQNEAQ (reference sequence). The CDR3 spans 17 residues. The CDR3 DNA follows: TGTGCCAGCAGCTTAGCCTCCGGGACTAGCGTTCCAGATACGCAGTATTTT. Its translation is CASSLASGTSVPDTQYF.

CDR3 nucleotide sequence: TGTGCCAGCAGCCGTCCCGGCAGGGGTCGAAGCGAGACCCAGTACTTC. Translating gives CASSRPGRGRSETQYF. V is TRBV11-2 and J is TRBJ2-5; TRBD1 might be the D (6 bases). The length of the CDR3 is 16 residues. Germline V gene lookup returns CDR1 SGHAT and CDR2 FQNNGV. V was shortened by 5 bases and J by 5 bases, with 21 bases between the two germline ends. The full variable domain, completed using reference TRBV11-2 and TRBJ2-5, is EAGVAQSPRYKIIEKRQSVAFWCNPISGHATLYWYQQILGQGPKLLIQFQNNGVVDDSQLPKDRFSAERLKGVDSTLKIQPAKLEDSAVYLCASSRPGRGRSETQYFGPGTRLLVL.

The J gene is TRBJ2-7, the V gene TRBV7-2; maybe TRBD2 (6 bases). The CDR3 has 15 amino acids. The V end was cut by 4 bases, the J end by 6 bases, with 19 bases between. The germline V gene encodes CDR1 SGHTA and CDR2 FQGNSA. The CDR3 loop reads CASSSPRERVSEQYF. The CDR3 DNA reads TGTGCCAGCAGCTCCCCACGGGAGCGGGTCTCCGAGCAGTACTTC.

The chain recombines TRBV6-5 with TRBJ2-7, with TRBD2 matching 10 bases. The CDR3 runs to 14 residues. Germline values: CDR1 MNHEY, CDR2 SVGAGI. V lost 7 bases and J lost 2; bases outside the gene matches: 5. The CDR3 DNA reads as TGTGCCAGCACCGGGAGCGGGAGGGCCTACGAGCAGTACTTC. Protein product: CASTGSGRAYEQYF.

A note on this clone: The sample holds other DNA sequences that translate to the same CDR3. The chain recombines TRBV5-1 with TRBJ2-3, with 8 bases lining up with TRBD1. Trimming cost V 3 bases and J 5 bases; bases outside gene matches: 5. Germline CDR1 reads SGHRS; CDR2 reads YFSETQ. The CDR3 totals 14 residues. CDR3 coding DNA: TGCGCCAGCAGCTCTCAGGGGGCCGGAGATACGCAGTATTTT. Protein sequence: CASSSQGAGDTQYF.

The chain's CDR3 is CASSFGTGISSEQFF. The CDR3 nucleotides read TGTGCCAGCAGCTTCGGGACAGGGATTTCAAGTGAGCAGTTCTTC. This chain uses TRBV5-6 with TRBJ2-1, with 9 bases lining up with TRBD1. CDR1 and CDR2 (germline): SGHDT, YYEEEE. This CDR3 is 15 amino acids long. The V and J ends lost 2 bases and 9 bases, in that order; junction bases with no gene match: 9.

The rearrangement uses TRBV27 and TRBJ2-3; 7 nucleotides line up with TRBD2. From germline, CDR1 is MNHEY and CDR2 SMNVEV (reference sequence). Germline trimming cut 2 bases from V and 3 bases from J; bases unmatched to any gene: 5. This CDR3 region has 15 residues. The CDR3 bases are TGTGCCAGCAGTTTACGGGGGAGGGCGACAGATACGCAGTATTTT. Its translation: CASSLRGRATDTQYF.

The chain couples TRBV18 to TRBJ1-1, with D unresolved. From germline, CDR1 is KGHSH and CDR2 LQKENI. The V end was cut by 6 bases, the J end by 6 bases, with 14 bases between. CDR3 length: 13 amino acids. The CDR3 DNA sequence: TGTGCCAGCTCCCCCCTCAGAAACCCTGAAGCTTTCTTT. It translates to CASSPLRNPEAFF.

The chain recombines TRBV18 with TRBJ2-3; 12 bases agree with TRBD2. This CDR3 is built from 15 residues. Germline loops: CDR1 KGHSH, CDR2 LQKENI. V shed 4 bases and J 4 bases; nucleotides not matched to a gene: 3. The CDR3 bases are TGTGCCAGCTCACGGCTAGCGGGAGGGTCAGATACGCAGTATTTT. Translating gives CASSRLAGGSDTQYF. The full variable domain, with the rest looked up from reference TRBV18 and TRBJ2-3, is NAGVMQNPRHLVRRRGQEARLRCSPMKGHSHVYWYRQLPEEGLKFMVYLQKENIIDESGMPKERFSAEFPKEGPSILRIQQVVRGDSAAYFCASSRLAGGSDTQYFGPGTRLTVL.

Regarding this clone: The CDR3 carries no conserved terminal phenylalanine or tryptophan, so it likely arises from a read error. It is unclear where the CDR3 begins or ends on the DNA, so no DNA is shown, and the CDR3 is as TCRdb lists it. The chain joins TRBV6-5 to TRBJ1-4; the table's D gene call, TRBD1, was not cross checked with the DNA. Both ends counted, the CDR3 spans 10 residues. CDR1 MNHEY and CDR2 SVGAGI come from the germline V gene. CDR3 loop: CASSSLDRGG.

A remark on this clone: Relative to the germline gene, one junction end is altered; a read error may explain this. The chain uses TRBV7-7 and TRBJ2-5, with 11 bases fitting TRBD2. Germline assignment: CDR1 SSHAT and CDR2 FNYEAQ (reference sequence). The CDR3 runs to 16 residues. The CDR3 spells CASSLGGSGRAETQYF. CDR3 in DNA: TGTGCTAGCAGCTTAGGAGGTAGCGGGAGGGCGGAGACCCAGTACTTC.

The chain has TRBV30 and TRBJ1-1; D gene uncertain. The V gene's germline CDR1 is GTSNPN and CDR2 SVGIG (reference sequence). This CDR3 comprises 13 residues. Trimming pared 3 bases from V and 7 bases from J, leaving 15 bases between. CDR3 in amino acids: CAWSEALTFEAFF. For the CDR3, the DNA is TGTGCCTGGAGCGAAGCCCTGACTTTTGAAGCTTTCTTT.

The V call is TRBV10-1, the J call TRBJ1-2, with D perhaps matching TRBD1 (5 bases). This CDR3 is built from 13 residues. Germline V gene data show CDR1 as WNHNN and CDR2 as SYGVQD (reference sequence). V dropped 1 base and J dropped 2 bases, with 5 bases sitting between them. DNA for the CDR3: TGCGCCAGCAGTGAGTACAGGAACTATGGCTACACCTTC. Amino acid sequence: CASSEYRNYGYTF.

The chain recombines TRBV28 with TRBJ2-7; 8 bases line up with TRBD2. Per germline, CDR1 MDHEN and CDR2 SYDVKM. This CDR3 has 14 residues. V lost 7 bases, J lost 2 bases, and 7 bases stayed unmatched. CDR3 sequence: CASNAAGGAYEQYF. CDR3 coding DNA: TGTGCCAGCAACGCCGCGGGAGGAGCCTACGAGCAGTACTTC. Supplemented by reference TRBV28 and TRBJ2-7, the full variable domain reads DVKVTQSSRYLVKRTGEKVFLECVQDMDHENMFWYRQDPGLGLRLIYFSYDVKMKEKGDIPEGYSVSREKKERFSLILESASTNQTSMYLCASNAAGGAYEQYFGPGTRLTVT.

Written as DNA, the CDR3 is TGTGCCAGCAGCTCGGCTTTGACTAGCGGGAGTTACGAGCAGTACTTC. Protein sequence: CASSSALTSGSYEQYF. The rearrangement joins TRBV11-2 to TRBJ2-7; 12 nucleotides agree with TRBD2. Germline V CDR1 and CDR2: SGHAT, FQNNGV. Trimming removed 4 bases from V and 4 bases from J; junction bases left unmatched: 8. The CDR3 runs to 16 residues.

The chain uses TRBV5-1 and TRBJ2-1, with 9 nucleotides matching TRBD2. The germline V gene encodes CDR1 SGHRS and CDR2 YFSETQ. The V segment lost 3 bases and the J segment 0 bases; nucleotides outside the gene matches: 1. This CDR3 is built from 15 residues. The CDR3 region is CASSYSGGSYNEQFF. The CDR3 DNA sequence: TGCGCCAGCAGCTATAGCGGGGGCTCCTACAATGAGCAGTTCTTC.

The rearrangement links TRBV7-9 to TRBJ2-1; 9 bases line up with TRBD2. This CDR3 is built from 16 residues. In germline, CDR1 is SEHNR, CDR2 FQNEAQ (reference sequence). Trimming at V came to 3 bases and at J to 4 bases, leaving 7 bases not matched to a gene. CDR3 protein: CASSFDLAGRYNEQFF. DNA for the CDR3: TGTGCCAGCAGCTTCGACCTAGCGGGAAGATACAATGAGCAGTTCTTC. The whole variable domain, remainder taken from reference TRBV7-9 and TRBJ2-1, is DTGVSQNPRHKITKRGQNVTFRCDPISEHNRLYWYRQTLGQGPEFLTYFQNEAQLEKSRLLSDRFSAERPKGSFSTLEIQRTEQGDSAMYLCASSFDLAGRYNEQFFGPGTRLTVL.

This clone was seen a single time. The CDR3 here is CASSTDTEETQYF. The CDR3 DNA is TGTGCCAGTAGTACTGACACCGAAGAGACCCAGTACTTC. V is TRBV19 and J is TRBJ2-5; D remains unclear. CDR1 is LNHDA and CDR2 is SQIVND in the germline V gene (reference sequence). The CDR3 has 13 residues. V dropped 4 bases and J dropped 3 bases, with 9 bases sitting between them.

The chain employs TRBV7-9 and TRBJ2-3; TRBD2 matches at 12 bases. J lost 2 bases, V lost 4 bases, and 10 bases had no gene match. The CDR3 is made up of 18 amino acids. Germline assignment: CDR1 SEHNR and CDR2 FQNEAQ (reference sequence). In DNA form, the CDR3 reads TGTGCCAGCAGCTCGAGGGGCTCTAGCGGGAGGGCCACAGATACGCAGTATTTT. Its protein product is CASSSRGSSGRATDTQYF.

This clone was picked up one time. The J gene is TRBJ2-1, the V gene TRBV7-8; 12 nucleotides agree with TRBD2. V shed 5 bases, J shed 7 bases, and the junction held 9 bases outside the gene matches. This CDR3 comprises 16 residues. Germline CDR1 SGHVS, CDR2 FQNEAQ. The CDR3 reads CASSKVLAGGQNEQFF. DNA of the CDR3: TGTGCCAGCAGCAAAGTCCTAGCGGGAGGGCAAAATGAGCAGTTCTTC.

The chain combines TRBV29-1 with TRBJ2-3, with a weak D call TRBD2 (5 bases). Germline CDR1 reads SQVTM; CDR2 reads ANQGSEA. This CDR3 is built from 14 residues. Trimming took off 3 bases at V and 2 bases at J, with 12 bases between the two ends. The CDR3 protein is CSVELASHTDTQYF. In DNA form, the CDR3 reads TGCAGCGTTGAGTTAGCGAGCCACACAGATACGCAGTATTTT.

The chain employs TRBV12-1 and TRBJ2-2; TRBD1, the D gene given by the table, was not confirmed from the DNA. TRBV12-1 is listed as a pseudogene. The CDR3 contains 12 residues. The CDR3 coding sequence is TGTGCCACCCAGTCCTTTCACGGGGAGCTGTTTTTT. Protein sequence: CATQSFHGELFF.

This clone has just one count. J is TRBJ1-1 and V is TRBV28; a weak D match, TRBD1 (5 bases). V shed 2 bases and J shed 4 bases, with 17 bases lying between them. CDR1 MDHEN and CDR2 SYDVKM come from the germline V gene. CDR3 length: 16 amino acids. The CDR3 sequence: CASSLRSGRGTTEAFF. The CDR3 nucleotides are TGTGCCAGCAGTTTACGGTCCGGGCGGGGGACCACTGAAGCTTTCTTT.

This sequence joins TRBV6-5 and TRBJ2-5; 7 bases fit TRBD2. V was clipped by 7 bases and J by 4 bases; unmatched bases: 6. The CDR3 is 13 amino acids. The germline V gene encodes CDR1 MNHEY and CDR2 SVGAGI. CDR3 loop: CASTKREGETQYF. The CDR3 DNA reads TGTGCCAGCACCAAGAGGGAGGGAGAGACCCAGTACTTC.

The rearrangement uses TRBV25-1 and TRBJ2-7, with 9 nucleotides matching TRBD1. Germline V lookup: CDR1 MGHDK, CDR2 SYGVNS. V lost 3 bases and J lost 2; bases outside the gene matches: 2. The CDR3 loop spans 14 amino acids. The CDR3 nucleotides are TGTGCCAGCAGTGAGGGACAGGGTGCCTACGAGCAGTACTTC. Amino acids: CASSEGQGAYEQYF.

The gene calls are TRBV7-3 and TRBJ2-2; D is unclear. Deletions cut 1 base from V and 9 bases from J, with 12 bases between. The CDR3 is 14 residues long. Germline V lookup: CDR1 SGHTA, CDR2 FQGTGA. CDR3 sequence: CASSLNPDIRELFF. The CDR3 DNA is TGTGCCAGCAGCTTAAATCCAGACATCCGGGAGCTGTTTTTT. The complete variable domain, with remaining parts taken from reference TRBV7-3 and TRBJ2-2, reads GAGVSQTPSNKVTEKGKYVELRCDPISGHTALYWYRQSLGQGPEFLIYFQGTGAADDSGLPNDRFFAVRPEGSVSTLKIQRTERGDSAVYLCASSLNPDIRELFFGEGSRLTVL.

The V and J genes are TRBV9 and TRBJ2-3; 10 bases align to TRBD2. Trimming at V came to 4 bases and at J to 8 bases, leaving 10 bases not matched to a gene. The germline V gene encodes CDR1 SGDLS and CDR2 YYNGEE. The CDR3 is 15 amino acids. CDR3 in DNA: TGTGCCAGCAGCTTCCGGCTAGCGGGAGAAGGTACGCAGTATTTT. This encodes CASSFRLAGEGTQYF.

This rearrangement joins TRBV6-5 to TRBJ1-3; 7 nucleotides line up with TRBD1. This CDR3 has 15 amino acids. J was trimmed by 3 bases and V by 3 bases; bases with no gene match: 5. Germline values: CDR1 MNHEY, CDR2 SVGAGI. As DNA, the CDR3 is TGTGCCAGCAGTTATACAGGGGACATTGGAAACACCATATATTTT. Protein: CASSYTGDIGNTIYF.

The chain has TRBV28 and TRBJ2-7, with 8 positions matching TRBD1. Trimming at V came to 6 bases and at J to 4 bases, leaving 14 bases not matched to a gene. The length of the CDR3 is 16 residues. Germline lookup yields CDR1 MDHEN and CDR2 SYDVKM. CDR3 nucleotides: TGTGCCAGCAGGAAATCCGACGACAGGGGCACGTACGAGCAGTACTTC. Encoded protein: CASRKSDDRGTYEQYF.